This T cell receptor (beta chain) is from a study of a mutant IDH1 vaccine in newly diagnosed glioma. The wider study: There were approximately 62% males and around 38% females among treated patients, whose mean age was approximately 38 years. Most patients had radiochemotherapy with temozolomide before enrollment; others had one alone.

With 4 bases clipped from V and 2 bases from J, the junction kept 5 bases outside the gene matches. CDR3 length equals 15 residues. Germline V lookup: CDR1 ENHRY, CDR2 SYGVKD. Stated time point: week 11, during vaccination. One vaccine dose held 300 ug of mutant IDH1 20-mer peptide and came with topical imiquimod. Produced via immunoSEQ multiplex PCR; TCRdb's table is partial and in-frame only. The repertoire holds 100,000 to 120,000 clones, with 75% to 90% as singletons. This clone was seen more than once but under ten times. Its antigen is not known. Here the sequenced sample was PBMCs, taken from a glioma patient whose treatment included an IDH1 peptide vaccine. The chain uses TRBV10-3 and TRBJ2-3; TRBD2 agrees at 8 bases. The clonotype comes from a woman aged 45-65 years with glioma. The DNA of the CDR3 is TGTGCCATCAGTGGACGGGAGGGCCCCACAGATACGCAGTATTTT. Its translation: CAISGREGPTDTQYF.